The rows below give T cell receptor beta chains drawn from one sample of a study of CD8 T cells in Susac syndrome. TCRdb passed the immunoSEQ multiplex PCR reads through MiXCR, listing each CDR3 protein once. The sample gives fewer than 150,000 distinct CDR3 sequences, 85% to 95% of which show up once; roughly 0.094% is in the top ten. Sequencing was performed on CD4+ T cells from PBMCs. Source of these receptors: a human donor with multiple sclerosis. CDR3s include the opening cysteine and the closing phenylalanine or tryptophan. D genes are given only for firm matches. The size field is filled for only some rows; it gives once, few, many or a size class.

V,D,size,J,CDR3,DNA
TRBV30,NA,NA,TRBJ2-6,CAWSVWGSGANVLTF,TGTGCCTGGAGTGTCTGGGGGTCTGGGGCCAACGTCCTGACTTTC
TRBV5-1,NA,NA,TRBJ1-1,CASSLSSNQEAFF,TGCGCCAGCAGCTTGTCATCGAACCAGGAAGCTTTCTTT
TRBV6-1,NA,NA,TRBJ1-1,CASSETRRNTEAFF,TGTGCCAGCAGTGAAACGAGAAGGAACACTGAAGCTTTCTTT
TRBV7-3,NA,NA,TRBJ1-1,CASSLSKNTEAFF,TGTGCCAGCAGCTTGTCGAAGAACACTGAAGCTTTCTTT
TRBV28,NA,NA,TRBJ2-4,CASSPSEPPGSKNIQYF,TGTGCCAGCAGTCCTTCTGAACCTCCGGGATCCAAAAACATTCAGTACTTC
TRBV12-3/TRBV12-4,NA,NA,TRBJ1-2,CASSFESGHGYTF,TGTGCCAGCAGTTTTGAATCGGGTCATGGCTACACCTTC
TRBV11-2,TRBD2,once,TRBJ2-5,CASSRTSGFGETQYF,TGTGCCAGCAGTCGGACTAGCGGGTTCGGGGAGACCCAGTACTTC
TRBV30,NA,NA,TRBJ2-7,CAWSPVGRNSYEQYF,TGTGCCTGGAGCCCCGTTGGGCGGAATTCCTACGAGCAGTACTTC
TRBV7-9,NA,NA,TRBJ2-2,CASSPGAGSGNTGELFF,TGTGCCAGCAGCCCAGGCGCAGGGTCTGGGAACACCGGGGAGCTGTTTTTT
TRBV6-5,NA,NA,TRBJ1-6,CASSYSGYSPLHF,TGTGCCAGCAGTTACTCGGGCTATTCACCCCTCCACTTT
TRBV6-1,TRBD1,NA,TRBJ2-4,CASSDRGRNIQYF,TGTGCCAGCAGTGACAGGGGGCGAAACATTCAGTACTTC
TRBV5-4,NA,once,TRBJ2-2,CASSLATQRNTGELFF,TGTGCCAGCAGCTTGGCGACACAGCGCAACACCGGGGAGCTGTTTTTT
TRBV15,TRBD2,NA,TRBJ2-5,CATSSPDPGLAGGRPETQYF,TGTGCCACCAGCAGTCCCGATCCCGGACTAGCGGGGGGCCGGCCAGAGACCCAGTACTTC
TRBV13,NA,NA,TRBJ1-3,CASSLSRRGSGNTIYF,TGTGCCAGCAGCTTAAGCCGCAGGGGCTCTGGAAACACCATATATTTT
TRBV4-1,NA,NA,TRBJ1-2,CASSGGRESSYTF,TGCGCCAGCAGCGGAGGGCGTGAATCGAGCTACACCTTC
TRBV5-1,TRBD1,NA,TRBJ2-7,CASSIWTGPGYEQYF,TGCGCCAGCAGCATATGGACAGGGCCGGGATACGAGCAGTACTTC
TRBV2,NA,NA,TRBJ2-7,CASGGRPFSEKQYF,TGTGCCAGCGGAGGAAGGCCTTTTTCGGAGAAGCAGTACTTC
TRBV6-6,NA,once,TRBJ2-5,CASNSVRQQETQYF,TGTGCCAGCAACTCTGTTAGGCAGCAAGAGACCCAGTACTTC
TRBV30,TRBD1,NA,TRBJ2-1,CAWSVLRTGALREQFF,TGTGCCTGGAGTGTACTCCGGACAGGGGCCTTGAGGGAGCAGTTCTTC
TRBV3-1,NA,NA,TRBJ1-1,CASSQVPGGTEAFF,TGTGCCAGCAGCCAAGTTCCCGGGGGCACTGAAGCTTTCTTT
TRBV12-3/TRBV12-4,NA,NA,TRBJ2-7,CASSSKTPGPYEQYF,TGTGCCAGCAGTTCAAAGACCCCAGGGCCCTACGAGCAGTACTTC
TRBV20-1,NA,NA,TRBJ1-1,CSAGGRVNTEAFF,TGCAGTGCTGGGGGACGAGTGAACACTGAAGCTTTCTTT
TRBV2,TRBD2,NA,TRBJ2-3,CASSERAGSYTDTQYF,TGTGCCAGCAGTGAACGAGCGGGGTCCTACACAGATACGCAGTATTTT
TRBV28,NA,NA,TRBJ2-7,CASRSRPNYEQYF,TGTGCCAGCAGATCCCGACCGAACTACGAGCAGTACTTC
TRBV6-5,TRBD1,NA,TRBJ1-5,CASSPRDRDNQPQHF,TGTGCCAGCAGTCCCCGGGACAGGGATAATCAGCCCCAGCATTTT
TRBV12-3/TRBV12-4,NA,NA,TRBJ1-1,CASSFSGVSAAFF,TGTGCCAGCAGTTTTTCAGGGGTTTCTGCAGCTTTCTTT
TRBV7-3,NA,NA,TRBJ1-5,CASSLKGTSAQHF,TGTGCCAGCAGCTTAAAAGGGACCTCCGCCCAGCATTTT
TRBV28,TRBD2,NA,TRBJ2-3,CASNPSGETDTQYF,TGTGCCAGCAACCCTAGCGGGGAAACAGATACGCAGTATTTT
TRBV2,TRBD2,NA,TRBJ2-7,CASRFLAERGEQYF,TGTGCCAGCAGGTTCCTAGCGGAAAGAGGGGAGCAGTACTTC
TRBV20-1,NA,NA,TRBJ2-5,CSAARGVRKETQYF,TGCAGTGCCGCTAGGGGCGTCCGGAAAGAGACCCAGTACTTC
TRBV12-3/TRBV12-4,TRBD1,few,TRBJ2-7,CASSPGQGAYEQYF,TGTGCCAGCTCACCAGGACAGGGGGCCTACGAGCAGTACTTC
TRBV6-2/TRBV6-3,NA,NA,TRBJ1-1,CASSSPRPPLMNTEAFF,TGTGCCAGCAGTTCTCCACGCCCCCCCTTGATGAACACTGAAGCTTTCTTT
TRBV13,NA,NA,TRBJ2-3,CASSSGGNTQYF,TGTGCCAGCAGCTCCGGTGGGAATACGCAGTATTTT